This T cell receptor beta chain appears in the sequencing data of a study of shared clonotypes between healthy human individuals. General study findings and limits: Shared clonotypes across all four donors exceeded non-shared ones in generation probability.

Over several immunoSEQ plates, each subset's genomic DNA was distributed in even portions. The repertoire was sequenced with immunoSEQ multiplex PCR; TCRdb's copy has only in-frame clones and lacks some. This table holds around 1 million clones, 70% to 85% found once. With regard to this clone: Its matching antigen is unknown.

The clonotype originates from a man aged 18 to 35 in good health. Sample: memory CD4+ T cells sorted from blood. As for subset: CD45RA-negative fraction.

The CDR3 here is CASSPRGRVQETQYF. The CDR3 DNA reads as TGTGCCAGCAGCCCCCGGGGCAGGGTCCAAGAGACCCAGTACTTC. The rearrangement joins TRBV7-2 to TRBJ2-5, with D possibly called TRBD1 or TRBD2 (5 bases each). V lost 5 bases and J 1 base, leaving 14 bases between the germline ends. This CDR3 spans 15 amino acids. Germline lookup yields CDR1 SGHTA and CDR2 FQGNSA.